The T cell receptor (beta chain) under discussion was sequenced for a study of CD8 T cells in Susac syndrome. Reverse transcription of 0.5 to 1 ug RNA used random hexamers. The method of amplification for TCR beta CDR3 was immunoSEQ multiplex PCR, covering 54 Vbeta and 13 Jbeta. TCRdb re-called the immunoSEQ multiplex PCR reads with MiXCR, one entry per CDR3 protein. The sample holds about 430,000 distinct CDR3 sequences, approximately 85% seen once. Trimming stripped 2 bases from V and 13 bases from J, with 11 bases between. This CDR3 region has 12 residues. Looked up from germline, CDR1 is MNHEY and CDR2 is SVGEGT. Overall study findings and caveats: The study recognized that its TCR sequencing and HLA analysis covered a relatively small number of individuals.

This clonotype was detected only a few times. Antigen unknown. Blood CD8+ and CD4+ T cells underwent high-throughput TCR beta sequencing. Negative isolation yielded CD4+ and CD8+ T cells, and FACS enriched TEMRA cells. The clonotype comes from a human donor with multiple sclerosis. V gene TRBV6-2 or TRBV6-3 combines with J gene TRBJ1-4; D call uncertain. What was sequenced was CD8+ T cells from PBMCs. The CDR3 spells CASSYPDRGLFF. The CDR3 DNA is TGTGCCAGCAGTTACCCGGACCGGGGACTGTTTTTT.